Listed here is a single TCR beta chain. The antigen is undetermined. This specimen belongs to a study of T cells after yellow fever vaccination. 5'RACE template switching generated TCR cDNA, adding a universal primer site and UMIs. TCRdb reprocessed the 5' RACE reads via MiXCR and lists one record per CDR3 protein. The sample includes under 400,000 distinct CDR3 sequences, 11% of them seen just once. Notes on the study in general: The CD4 and CD8 compartments had a small share of their clonotypes in common.

This sequence was found in a man in his late teens or twenties who received the YFV17D yellow fever vaccine. The starting material was PBMCs, obtained on the day of the first yellow fever vaccination.

DNA of the CDR3: TGTGCCAGCAGCTTAGACCGCGCGATCCAAGAGACCCAGTACTTC. Translating it yields CASSLDRAIQETQYF. The rearrangement joins TRBV7-9 to TRBJ2-5; D is unclear. V was trimmed by 1 base and J by 1 base, leaving 10 bases between them. This CDR3 spans 15 amino acids. Germline V gene sequence: CDR1 SEHNR, CDR2 FQNEAQ (reference sequence).